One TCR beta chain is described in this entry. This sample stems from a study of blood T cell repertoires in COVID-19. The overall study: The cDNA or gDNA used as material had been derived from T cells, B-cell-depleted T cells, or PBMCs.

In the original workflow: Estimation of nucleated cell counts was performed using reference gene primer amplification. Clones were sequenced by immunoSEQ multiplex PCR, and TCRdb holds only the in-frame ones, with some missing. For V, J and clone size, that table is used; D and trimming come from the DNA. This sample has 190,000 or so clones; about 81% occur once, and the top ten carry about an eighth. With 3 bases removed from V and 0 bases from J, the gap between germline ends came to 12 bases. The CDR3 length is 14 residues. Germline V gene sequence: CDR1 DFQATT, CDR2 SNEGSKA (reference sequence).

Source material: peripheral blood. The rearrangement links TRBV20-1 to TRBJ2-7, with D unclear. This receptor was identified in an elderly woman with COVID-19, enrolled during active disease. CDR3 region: CSASNLKSSYEQYF. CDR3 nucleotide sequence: TGCAGTGCTAGTAACTTGAAGAGCTCCTACGAGCAGTACTTC.